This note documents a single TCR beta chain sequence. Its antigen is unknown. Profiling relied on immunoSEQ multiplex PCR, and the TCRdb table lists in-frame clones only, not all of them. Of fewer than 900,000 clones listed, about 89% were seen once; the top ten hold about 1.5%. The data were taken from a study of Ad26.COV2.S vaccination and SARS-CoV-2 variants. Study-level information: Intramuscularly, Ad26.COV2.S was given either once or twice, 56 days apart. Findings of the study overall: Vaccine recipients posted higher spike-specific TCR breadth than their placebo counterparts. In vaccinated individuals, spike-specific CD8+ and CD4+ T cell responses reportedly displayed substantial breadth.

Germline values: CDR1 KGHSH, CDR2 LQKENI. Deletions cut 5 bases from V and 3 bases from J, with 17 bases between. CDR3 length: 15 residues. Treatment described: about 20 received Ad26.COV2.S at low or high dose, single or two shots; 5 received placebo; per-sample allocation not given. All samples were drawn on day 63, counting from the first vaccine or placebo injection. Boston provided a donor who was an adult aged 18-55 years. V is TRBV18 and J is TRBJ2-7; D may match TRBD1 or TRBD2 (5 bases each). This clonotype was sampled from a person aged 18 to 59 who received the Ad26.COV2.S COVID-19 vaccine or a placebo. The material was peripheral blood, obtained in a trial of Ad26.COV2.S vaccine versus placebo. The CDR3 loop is CASSTRDGPSYEQYF. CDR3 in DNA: TGTGCCAGCTCAACCCGGGACGGACCAAGCTACGAGCAGTACTTC.